This T cell receptor (beta chain) was documented in a study of radiotherapy plus CTLA-4 blockade in lung cancer. Study-level background: Objective response was observed in over 15% of patients, and disease control in less than 35%. Study-wide results and limits: Strongest reported response predictors: early blood clone changes and post-radiation interferon-beta. Expansion of tumor-derived TCR clones was observed in blood after radiotherapy plus ipilimumab.

Chemo-refractory metastatic non-small-cell lung cancer patients received focal radiation with ipilimumab CTLA-4 blockade. Libraries were prepared by immunoSEQ multiplex PCR; TCRdb keeps only in-frame clonotypes and omits some of them. The data contain 100,000 to 150,000 clones, just under 90% of them singletons. After removal of 5 bases from V and 5 bases from J, the junction contained 8 bases not matched to a gene. The germline V gene has CDR1 SEHNR and CDR2 FQNEAQ (reference sequence). CDR3 length: 15 amino acids. As for this clone: As yet, its antigen is unknown.

The sequences come from peripheral blood, collected from a patient treated with radiotherapy plus ipilimumab. V usage is TRBV7-9 and J usage is TRBJ1-5; TRBD1 aligns across 8 bases. This receptor was obtained from a human donor with non-small cell lung cancer that progressed on radiotherapy plus ipilimumab. In nucleotides, the CDR3 is TGTGCCAGCAGCCCCGGACAGGGCGAGGATCAGCCCCAGCATTTT. Translated: CASSPGQGEDQPQHF.